This T cell receptor (beta chain) was documented in a study of graft-versus-host responses after intestinal transplantation. Study at large: The recipients all started with anti-thymocyte globulin induction and then took tacrolimus and steroids for around three years.

This table comes from immunoSEQ multiplex PCR, and its TCRdb copy is limited to in-frame clones, with some not included. In the table there are some 130,000 clones, approximately 95% of which are singletons. The CDR3 extends over 16 amino acids. Germline loops: CDR1 MGHRA, CDR2 YSYEKL. Trimming at V came to 4 bases and at J to 0 bases, leaving 3 bases not matched to a gene. This clone was seen a single time. No antigen is known for it. Material: unstimulated CD8+ T cells sorted from spleen or lymph node cells, obtained before intestinal transplant. This clonotype was sampled from a human donor who received an intestinal transplant. The rearrangement uses TRBV4-1 and TRBJ1-4, with 9 bases matching TRBD1. CDR3 sequence (DNA): TGCGCCAGCAGCCTACGACAGGGGGCAACTAATGAAAAACTGTTTTTT. Its protein product is CASSLRQGATNEKLFF.